The 21 T cell receptor beta chains presented below share a single source sample, sequenced in a study of tumor-infiltrating lymphocytes in primary liver carcinoma. Starting material of 450 to 500 ng total RNA yielded TCR beta cDNA via a constant-region primer. Three-round nested multiplex PCR performed with slightly modified ARM-PCR produced the TCR beta libraries. The two initial PCR rounds, approximately 10 cycles each, used TRBV1-TRBV30 forward and C-beta reverse primers. TCRdb redid the calling of the multiplex PCR reads with MiXCR, one entry per CDR3 protein. The profile shows tens of thousands of distinct CDR3 sequences, 55% to 75% of them singletons. RNA and DNA were co-extracted from about 19-30 mg of unsorted bulk tissue. Sequencing was carried out using liver tumor tissue from sampling region 4. Indicated subset: tumor region T4, right-lateral pole. These receptors were taken from a man aged 40-55 years with primary liver carcinoma and hepatitis B virus infection.

This clonotype was detected ten times or more. This CDR3 reads CASRGGGKETQYF. CDR3 nucleotides: TGTGCCAGCAGGGGGGGAGGGAAAGAGACCCAGTACTTC. The chain employs TRBV6-1 and TRBJ2-5, with 7 positions matching TRBD2. Unmatched junction bases numbered 4, after V lost 6 bases and J lost 3 bases. CDR3 length: 13 residues. Germline loops: CDR1 MNHNS, CDR2 SASEGT.

This clonotype came up many times. The chain recombines TRBV10-3 with TRBJ2-7; TRBD2 aligns across 9 bases. V shed 6 bases and J 4 bases; nucleotides not matched to a gene: 7. The CDR3 sequence is 14 residues long. CDR1 is ENHRY, CDR2 SYGVKD, per germline. The CDR3 nucleotides are TGTGCCATCAGGGACGGGACTAGCAGATACGAGCAGTACTTC. Its translation: CAIRDGTSRYEQYF.

In the case of this clonotype: It is likely a read error, because the conserved phenylalanine at the end of the CDR3 is missing. The chain couples TRBV10-2 to TRBJ1-6; D is unresolved. There are 15 residues in the CDR3. Germline loops: CDR1 WSHSY, CDR2 SAAADI. CDR3 DNA sequence: TGCGCCAGCAGTGAGTCCAGCTCCTATGATTCACCCCTCCACCTT. Residues: CASSESSSYDSPLHL.

V gene TRBV4-1 combines with J gene TRBJ2-3; 10 bases are a match to TRBD1. Germline V lookup: CDR1 MGHRA, CDR2 YSYEKL. The V and J ends lost 10 bases and 3 bases, in that order; junction bases with no gene match: 13. This CDR3 region has 16 residues. The CDR3 coding sequence is TGCGCCATCAACCAGCTCGGGACAGGGGTTACAGATACGCAGTATTTT. It codes for CAINQLGTGVTDTQYF.

The rearrangement joins TRBV10-3 to TRBJ2-3; unclear D gene. Germline-derived CDR1 and CDR2 are ENHRY and SYGVKD. The V end lost 3 bases, the J end lost 13 bases, and 17 bases lay between the germline ends. This CDR3 contains 13 residues. CDR3 in DNA: TGTGCCATCAGTGATAACAACACAGATACTAAGTATTTT. This sequence encodes CAISDNNTDTKYF.

The CDR3 DNA sequence: TGTGCCAACAGCCGGGGACTAGTGGGAGAATACGAGCAGTACTTC. The encoded protein is CANSRGLVGEYEQYF. The V call is TRBV6-5, the J call TRBJ2-7; TRBD2 matches 8 bases. Germline CDR1 MNHEY, CDR2 SVGAGI. J was trimmed by 4 bases and V by 10 bases; bases with no gene match: 15. CDR3 size: 15 residues.

As concerns this clonotype: A read error may account for a junction end that differs from germline. This rearrangement joins TRBV11-2 to TRBJ2-3; TRBD2 matches at 8 bases. The CDR3 extends over 18 amino acids. Germline CDR1 and CDR2: SGHAT and FQNNGV. The CDR3 sequence: CASNLTTNGRVGRDTQYF. The CDR3 nucleotides read TGTGCCAGCAACTTAACTACTAACGGGAGGGTGGGGCGAGATACGCAGTATTTT.

The rearrangement joins TRBV20-1 to TRBJ1-4; tentative D call: TRBD1 (5 bases). The V end lost 6 bases, the J end lost 8 bases, and 19 bases lay between the germline ends. Looked up from germline, CDR1 is DFQATT and CDR2 is SNEGSKA (reference sequence). The CDR3 has 14 residues. CDR3 bases: TGCAGTGCACGGGGGGTGCAGGGCGGGGAAAAACTGTTTTTT. The encoded protein is CSARGVQGGEKLFF.

The chain employs TRBV12-3 or TRBV12-4 and TRBJ2-3; D is undetermined. V lost 4 bases and J 3 bases, leaving 17 bases between the germline ends. The CDR3 is made up of 16 amino acids. The CDR3 DNA reads as TGTGCCAGCAGTTCCGGATTAAAGGGTGATACAGATACGCAGTATTTT. This codes for CASSSGLKGDTDTQYF.

V is TRBV7-3 and J is TRBJ2-2; 9 bases agree with TRBD2. The CDR3 length is 15 residues. Germline CDR1 SGHTA, CDR2 FQGTGA. V shed 2 bases and J 4 bases; nucleotides not matched to a gene: 2. CDR3 in amino acids: CASSLLTSGTGELFF. The CDR3 DNA is TGTGCCAGCAGCTTACTGACTAGCGGCACCGGGGAGCTGTTTTTT.

This clonotype was seen at least ten times. The chain uses TRBV6-6 and TRBJ2-7; D is unclear. The length of the CDR3 is 12 residues. Germline CDR1 reads MNHNY; CDR2 reads SVGAGI (reference sequence). V lost 2 bases and J 5 bases, leaving 7 bases between the germline ends. CDR3 region: CASSYPTDEQYF. CDR3 in DNA: TGTGCCAGCAGTTACCCCACTGACGAGCAGTACTTC.

The chain combines TRBV15 with TRBJ2-1, with 10 bases that match TRBD2. The CDR3 loop spans 16 amino acids. With V trimmed by 2 bases and J by 6 bases, 7 bases remained unmatched. Germline V gene data show CDR1 as LNHNV and CDR2 as YYDKDF (reference sequence). For the CDR3, the DNA is TGTGCCACCAGCAGATCTAGCGGGAGAGGAAGCAATGAGCAGTTCTTC. This sequence encodes CATSRSSGRGSNEQFF.

A remark on this clonotype: A junction end diverges from the germline sequence, so it may reflect a read error. The chain employs TRBV10-2 and TRBJ2-2; 15 bases map to TRBD2. The V gene's germline CDR1 is WSHSY and CDR2 SAAADI. The CDR3 contains 17 residues. The CDR3 bases are TGCGGCAGCAGTGGACTAGCGGGGGGGGCGGGCACCGGGGAGCTGTTTTTT. Amino acid sequence: CGSSGLAGGAGTGELFF.

Note on this clonotype: One end of the junction varies from germline; a read error may be responsible. The chain combines TRBV11-2 with TRBJ2-3; D remains ambiguous. Germline CDR1 and CDR2: SGHAT and FQNNGV. This CDR3 is 14 amino acids long. This CDR3 is CTSSLDCPPDTQYF. The CDR3 DNA reads TGTACCAGCAGCTTAGATTGCCCCCCAGATACTCAGTATTTT.

This clonotype was detected many times. This chain uses TRBV29-1 with TRBJ1-1; D call uncertain. CDR1 SQVTM and CDR2 ANQGSEA come from the germline V gene. V lost 3 bases to trimming and J lost 3 bases, with 8 bases between them. This CDR3 contains 12 residues. Here the CDR3 reads CSVDGSYTEAFF. The CDR3 coding sequence is TGCAGCGTTGACGGTAGTTACACTGAAGCTTTCTTT.

As regards this clonotype: It may be a read error: a sequence one base away is much more abundant. The V gene is TRBV28, the J gene TRBJ2-3; D ambiguous. The CDR3 sequence is 14 residues long. CDR1 is MDHEN and CDR2 is SYDVKM in the germline V gene. CDR3 sequence reads: CARSFVSGTDTQYF. The CDR3 DNA follows: TGTGCCAGGAGTTTCGTGAGCGGCACAGATACGCAGTATTTT.

This clonotype has just a few counts. This chain links TRBV20-1 with TRBJ2-2; TRBD1 might be the D (5 bases). Trimming took 1 base from V and 4 from J, leaving 10 bases between them. This CDR3 is 14 amino acids long. Germline V gives CDR1 DFQATT, CDR2 SNEGSKA (reference sequence). The CDR3 loop reads CSARVRTTTGELFF. DNA of the CDR3: TGCAGTGCTAGAGTCAGGACAACCACCGGGGAGCTGTTTTTT.

This clonotype was counted ten times or more. The V gene is TRBV30, the J gene TRBJ1-1; TRBD1 might be the D (5 bases). Germline CDR1 reads GTSNPN; CDR2 reads SVGIG (reference sequence). This CDR3 is 14 amino acids long. Trimming took 8 bases from V and 5 from J, leaving 21 bases between them. In nucleotides, the CDR3 is TGTGCCCGGACGTCTACAGGCGGACGGACTGAAGCTTTCTTT. It translates to CARTSTGGRTEAFF. Using reference TRBV30 and TRBJ1-1 for the parts outside the CDR3, the full variable domain is SQTIHQWPATLVQPVGSPLSLECTVEGTSNPNLYWYRQAAGRGLQLLFYSVGIGQISSEVPQNLSASRPQDRQFILSSKKLLLSDSGFYLCARTSTGGRTEAFFGQGTRLTVV.

For this clonotype: One end of the junction does not line up with germline, which may come from a read error. This chain connects TRBV6-5 to TRBJ2-7, with D perhaps matching TRBD2 (6 bases). The germline V gene has CDR1 MNHEY and CDR2 SVGAGI. The CDR3 is 16 residues long. DNA of the CDR3: TGTGCCAGAGGTATCACCCGGGACTTTGGTTCCTCCGAGCAGTACTTC. Translation: CARGITRDFGSSEQYF.

This clonotype was counted between two and nine times. The chain couples TRBV18 to TRBJ2-1; 7 bases are shared with TRBD1. Germline V gives CDR1 KGHSH, CDR2 LQKENI. Trimming removed 8 bases from V and 3 bases from J; junction bases left unmatched: 7. This CDR3 is built from 14 residues. CDR3 in amino acids: CASADRVHYNEQFF. CDR3 DNA: TGTGCCAGCGCAGACAGGGTTCACTACAATGAGCAGTTCTTC.

With respect to this clonotype: Germline and junction disagree at one end, which may indicate a read error. The chain recombines TRBV6-6 with TRBJ1-5; D not resolved. From germline, CDR1 is MNHNY and CDR2 SVGAGI (reference sequence). CDR3 length: 15 amino acids. CDR3 sequence: CTSRPGSDSNQPQHF. The CDR3 DNA sequence: TGTACCAGCAGACCCGGGTCGGATAGCAATCAGCCCCAGCATTTT.